The 11 T cell receptor beta chains in this list originate from one sample, sequenced in a study of shared T cell receptors in the human thymus. Method: immunoSEQ multiplex PCR; TCRdb's copy keeps in-frame clones and lacks some. Altogether about 540,000 clones are present, approximately 80% being singletons, with the ten largest covering about 0.014%. A further study also used this sample, focusing on human thymus T cells.

The sequencing sample was made of thymocytes. These receptors were taken from a boy in the first two years of life with a congenital heart defect.

This chain links TRBV25-1 with TRBJ2-5; a possible D gene is TRBD1 (6 bases). Germline values: CDR1 MGHDK, CDR2 SYGVNS. Trimming removed 6 bases at V and 2 bases at J, with 16 bases between. The CDR3 loop spans 15 amino acids. This CDR3 is CASSQEDRPQETQYF. CDR3 bases: TGTGCCAGCAGCCAAGAGGACAGACCTCAAGAGACCCAGTACTTC. Combining the CDR3 with reference TRBV25-1 and TRBJ2-5 gives the whole variable domain EADIYQTPRYLVIGTGKKITLECSQTMGHDKMYWYQQDPGMELHLIHYSYGVNSTEKGDLSSESTVSRIRTEHFPLTLESARPSHTSQYLCASSQEDRPQETQYFGPGTRLLVL.

This clone appeared once. The CDR3 sequence: CATKTSSHSYEQYF. In DNA, the CDR3 is TGTGCCACCAAGACTAGCTCCCACTCCTACGAGCAGTACTTC. The chain employs TRBV6-5 and TRBJ2-7, with TRBD2 matching over 7 bases. This CDR3 is built from 14 residues. Germline V gene data show CDR1 as MNHEY and CDR2 as SVGAGI. With 10 bases clipped from V and 0 bases from J, the junction kept 9 bases outside the gene matches.

The chain uses TRBV5-6 and TRBJ2-7; D might be TRBD1 (7 bases). Trimming removed 0 bases from V and 3 bases from J, with 13 bases in between. The CDR3 extends over 15 amino acids. CDR1 and CDR2 (germline): SGHDT, YYEEEE. The CDR3 DNA sequence: TGTGCCAGCAGCTTGGGGAGGGGGCGAGGCTACGAGCAGTACTTC. Protein sequence: CASSLGRGRGYEQYF.

The chain has TRBV10-1 and TRBJ2-1, with 8 bases matching TRBD2. With V trimmed by 4 bases and J by 8 bases, 10 bases remained unmatched. CDR3 length: 15 residues. Per germline, CDR1 WNHNN and CDR2 SYGVQD (reference sequence). CDR3: CASSGREGLIDEQFF. The CDR3, as DNA: TGCGCCAGCAGTGGACGGGAGGGACTAATTGATGAGCAGTTCTTC.

The chain uses TRBV27 and TRBJ2-4; 11 bases fit TRBD2. With 3 bases clipped from V and 11 bases from J, the junction kept 12 bases outside the gene matches. This CDR3 has 16 amino acids. Per germline, CDR1 MNHEY and CDR2 SMNVEV (reference sequence). The CDR3 sequence is CASSLSSASGRYFQYF. As DNA, the CDR3 is TGTGCCAGCAGTTTGTCTTCGGCTAGCGGGAGGTATTTTCAGTACTTC.

The CDR3 reads CASSAVNRPLTYNEQFF. The CDR3 coding sequence is TGTGCCAGCAGTGCCGTAAACAGGCCATTAACCTACAATGAGCAGTTCTTC. The rearrangement joins TRBV25-1 to TRBJ2-1; maybe TRBD1 (5 bases). The CDR3 runs 17 residues. Trimming cost V 4 bases and J 2 bases, with 18 bases left between them. Germline V lookup: CDR1 MGHDK, CDR2 SYGVNS.

The V call is TRBV19, the J call TRBJ1-1; 8 bases line up with TRBD1. Germline trimming cut 5 bases from V and 2 bases from J; bases unmatched to any gene: 7. This CDR3 spans 15 amino acids. CDR1 and CDR2 (germline): LNHDA, SQIVND (reference sequence). The CDR3 loop reads CASSSSGTGNTEAFF. In DNA form, the CDR3 reads TGTGCCAGTAGTTCCTCAGGGACAGGCAACACTGAAGCTTTCTTT.

This clone was seen only a few times. The gene calls are TRBV7-6 and TRBJ2-1, with 8 bases aligning to TRBD2. Per germline, CDR1 SGHVS and CDR2 FNYEAQ. Trimming cost V 4 bases and J 5 bases; bases outside gene matches: 16. This CDR3 comprises 18 residues. The CDR3 loop reads CASSCYGDSSGTHNEQFF. The CDR3 nucleotides read TGTGCCAGCAGCTGTTACGGAGATAGTAGCGGGACCCACAATGAGCAGTTCTTC.

The chain uses TRBV6-1 and TRBJ2-7, with D possibly being TRBD2 (5 bases). The CDR3 is 13 amino acids. Germline CDR1 and CDR2: MNHNS and SASEGT. V was cut by 2 bases and J by 10 bases, with 15 bases left in between. CDR3 amino acids: CASSEQVKPGQYF. The CDR3 DNA is TGTGCCAGCAGTGAACAGGTCAAGCCGGGACAGTACTTC.

The chain recombines TRBV28 with TRBJ1-5; perhaps TRBD1 as D (5 bases). The V end was cut by 5 bases, the J end by 3 bases, with 17 bases between. CDR3 length: 16 residues. Germline V gives CDR1 MDHEN, CDR2 SYDVKM. CDR3 coding DNA: TGTGCCAGCAGTACCGCCCGGGGGGTTGACAATCAGCCCCAGCATTTT. As protein: CASSTARGVDNQPQHF.

This clone was counted once. The genes are TRBV1 and TRBJ2-5; the table's D gene call, TRBD2, was not cross checked with the DNA. TRBV1 is designated a pseudogene. There are 17 residues in the CDR3. This chain's CDR3 is CTSSRGLAGGPRETQYF. In nucleotides, the CDR3 is TGCACCAGCAGCCGCGGACTAGCGGGAGGGCCACGAGAGACCCAGTACTTC.